What follows are 23 T cell receptor beta chains derived from one specimen sequenced in a study of T cell responses to AZD1222 COVID-19 vaccine. Libraries were prepared by immunoSEQ multiplex PCR; TCRdb keeps only in-frame clonotypes and omits some of them. The profile covers under 150,000 clones, with over 85% appearing a single time and around 3.1% taken by the ten largest. This sample comprised peripheral blood, obtained on day 0 of AZD1222 vaccination. The source is an adult in good health.

The chain links TRBV29-1 to TRBJ2-1; 9 positions match TRBD1. J gave up 7 bases and V 7 bases, and 14 bases lay outside the gene matches. The CDR3 is 15 amino acids. Germline V gene sequence: CDR1 SQVTM, CDR2 ANQGSEA. In nucleotides, the CDR3 is TGCAGCGCTCTATCGGGACAGGGTGGGTGGAATGAGCAGTTCTTC. This translates into CSALSGQGGWNEQFF.

The chain carries TRBV7-3 and TRBJ2-7; no firm D call. Trimming cost V 2 bases and J 5 bases, with 16 bases left between them. The CDR3 is made up of 15 amino acids. Germline CDR1 and CDR2: SGHTA and FQGTGA. The CDR3 here is CASSLDGRPWDEQYF. In DNA form, the CDR3 reads TGTGCCAGCAGCTTAGACGGCAGGCCGTGGGACGAGCAGTACTTC.

This chain uses TRBV25-1 with TRBJ1-6; D perhaps matches TRBD1 (5 bases). CDR1 is MGHDK and CDR2 is SYGVNS in the germline V gene. The CDR3 consists of 15 residues. V lost 1 base and J lost 7, with 11 bases in between. The CDR3 is CASSEFGGWNSPLHF. The CDR3 bases are TGTGCCAGCAGTGAATTTGGGGGGTGGAATTCACCCCTCCACTTT.

The chain uses TRBV5-4 and TRBJ1-1; 7 nucleotides align to TRBD1. The CDR3 length is 12 residues. J lost 5 bases, V lost 5 bases, and 3 bases had no gene match. Germline V gives CDR1 SGHNT, CDR2 YYREEE (reference sequence). The CDR3 DNA reads as TGTGCCAGCAGACGGGACAGAACTGAAGCTTTCTTT. The encoded protein is CASRRDRTEAFF.

The V and J genes are TRBV7-2 and TRBJ1-3, with D possibly being TRBD1 (5 bases). The length of the CDR3 is 15 residues. Per germline, CDR1 SGHTA and CDR2 FQGNSA. Between the trimmed V and J ends, which lost 5 bases and 0 bases, there was a span of 11 bases. The CDR3 DNA reads as TGTGCCAGCAGCCCGCATGGGGGCTCTGGAAACACCATATATTTT. Translating it yields CASSPHGGSGNTIYF.

DNA for the CDR3: TGTGCCAGCAGTGAACTACTAGCGGGAGGCTACAATGAGCAGTTCTTC. This sequence encodes CASSELLAGGYNEQFF. The chain employs TRBV6-4 and TRBJ2-1, with 12 bases fitting TRBD2. Germline values: CDR1 MRHNA, CDR2 SNTAGT. This CDR3 has 16 residues. The junction had 3 bases not matched to a gene; V was cut back by 3 bases and J by 3 bases.

The chain employs TRBV27 and TRBJ1-2; no clear D gene. The CDR3 is 12 amino acids. Trimming cost V 5 bases and J 4 bases, with 8 bases left between them. Germline CDR1 is MNHEY and CDR2 is SMNVEV (reference sequence). DNA of the CDR3: TGTGCCAGCAGTCCCCGCGGCTATGGCTACACCTTC. Encoded protein: CASSPRGYGYTF.

The chain combines TRBV29-1 with TRBJ2-7; the D gene could be TRBD1 or TRBD2 (6 bases each). The length of the CDR3 is 13 residues. The germline V gene has CDR1 SQVTM and CDR2 ANQGSEA. Trimming took 5 bases from V and 7 from J, leaving 18 bases between them. DNA of the CDR3: TGCAGCGTTAGACAGGAGGGGGATCGGGAGCAGTACTTC. Encoded protein: CSVRQEGDREQYF.

The V gene is TRBV10-3, the J gene TRBJ2-7; maybe TRBD2 (6 bases). Germline lookup yields CDR1 ENHRY and CDR2 SYGVKD. V was trimmed by 2 bases and J by 0 bases, leaving 14 bases between them. This CDR3 has 16 amino acids. The DNA of the CDR3 is TGTGCCATCAGTGAGCCGGGACGGGAGAGCTCCTACGAGCAGTACTTC. Translating gives CAISEPGRESSYEQYF.

V and J are TRBV19 and TRBJ2-2; D call uncertain. Germline CDR1 LNHDA, CDR2 SQIVND (reference sequence). Trimming took 3 bases from V and 5 from J, leaving 13 bases between them. This CDR3 contains 15 residues. The CDR3 spells CASSISPAGTGELFF. CDR3 sequence (DNA): TGTGCCAGTAGTATTAGTCCCGCAGGTACCGGGGAGCTGTTTTTT.

This clone was picked up many times. CDR3 in DNA: TGTGCCACCCCCGGCCGATCGAACACCGGGGAGCTGTTTTTT. Translating gives CATPGRSNTGELFF. This rearrangement joins TRBV21-1 to TRBJ2-2. TRBV21-1 is a listed pseudogene. The CDR3 runs to 14 residues.

The rearrangement joins TRBV27 to TRBJ2-4; TRBD2 is a possible D gene (5 bases). Germline CDR1 reads MNHEY; CDR2 reads SMNVEV (reference sequence). V gave up 0 bases and J gave up 0 bases, with 12 bases separating them. The CDR3 runs 17 residues. The DNA of the CDR3 is TGTGCCAGCAGTTTATCATCGGGAAGATTAGCCAAAAACATTCAGTACTTC. The encoded protein is CASSLSSGRLAKNIQYF.

The chain combines TRBV15 with TRBJ1-5, with a tentative D call TRBD1 (5 bases). The CDR3 has 15 amino acids. Germline assignment: CDR1 LNHNV and CDR2 YYDKDF (reference sequence). Trimming left V 1 base short and J 1 base short, with 8 bases between. The CDR3 loop reads CATSRAGQSNQPQHF. The CDR3 DNA is TGTGCCACCAGCAGAGCAGGGCAGAGCAATCAGCCCCAGCATTTT.

The rearrangement joins TRBV5-1 to TRBJ1-1, with 10 bases that match TRBD1. Germline CDR1 SGHRS, CDR2 YFSETQ. There are 14 residues in the CDR3. Trimming at V came to 0 bases and at J to 5 bases, leaving 1 base not matched to a gene. The CDR3, as DNA: TGCGCCAGCAGCTTGGGACAGGGGGCGACTGAAGCTTTCTTT. It specifies CASSLGQGATEAFF. Full variable domain (outside the CDR3, taken from reference TRBV5-1 and TRBJ1-1): KAGVTQTPRYLIKTRGQQVTLSCSPISGHRSVSWYQQTPGQGLQFLFEYFSETQRNKGNFPGRFSGRQFSNSRSEMNVSTLELGDSALYLCASSLGQGATEAFFGQGTRLTVV.

The rearrangement joins TRBV29-1 to TRBJ2-5; D is uncertain. CDR1 and CDR2 (germline): SQVTM, ANQGSEA. This CDR3 region has 13 residues. V was pared by 6 bases and J by 5 bases, with 16 bases between. The CDR3 DNA follows: TGCAGCGTGCGAACGATGCGGCCCGAGACCCAGTACTTC. Protein product: CSVRTMRPETQYF.

This clone was observed once. The rearrangement links TRBV5-4 to TRBJ2-2; 14 positions agree with TRBD2. This CDR3 spans 16 amino acids. Germline V lookup: CDR1 SGHNT, CDR2 YYREEE (reference sequence). Trimming removed 5 bases from V and 5 bases from J; junction bases left unmatched: 5. Here the CDR3 reads CASRQGLAGATGELFF. DNA for the CDR3: TGTGCCAGCAGGCAGGGACTAGCGGGAGCGACCGGGGAGCTGTTTTTT. Full variable domain (rest looked up from reference TRBV5-4 and TRBJ2-2): ETGVTQSPTHLIKTRGQQVTLRCSSQSGHNTVSWYQQALGQGPQFIFQYYREEENGRGNFPPRFSGLQFPNYSSELNVNALELDDSALYLCASRQGLAGATGELFFGEGSRLTVL.

The rearrangement joins TRBV6-5 to TRBJ1-4; a weak D match, TRBD1 (6 bases). This CDR3 is 14 amino acids long. Germline assignment: CDR1 MNHEY and CDR2 SVGAGI. V lost 8 bases to trimming and J lost 8 bases, with 18 bases between them. The CDR3 sequence: CASASGGANEKLFF. The CDR3 coding sequence is TGTGCCAGCGCCAGCGGGGGGGCAAACGAAAAACTGTTTTTT.

This sequence joins TRBV13 and TRBJ1-1; D call uncertain. Germline V gene data show CDR1 as PRHDT and CDR2 as FYEKMQ (reference sequence). The germline V and J ends were trimmed by 5 bases and 1 base, with 14 bases remaining between them. The CDR3 is 15 amino acids. CDR3 DNA sequence: TGTGCCAGCAGCCAACGCGGGAGACGGAACACTGAAGCTTTCTTT. Residues: CASSQRGRRNTEAFF.

This clone was found once. The chain has TRBV6-5 and TRBJ2-7; the D gene could be TRBD1 or TRBD2 (6 bases each). Trimming removed 10 bases from V and 3 bases from J, with 22 bases in between. This CDR3 is 15 amino acids long. Per the germline V gene, CDR1 is MNHEY and CDR2 is SVGAGI. As DNA, the CDR3 is TGTGCCACCGGAGGTGCGGGGCAGGGACACTACGAGCAGTACTTC. Translation: CATGGAGQGHYEQYF.

The chain recombines TRBV6-5 with TRBJ2-3, with 10 bases fitting TRBD2. Losses at the gene ends were 4 bases for V and 2 bases for J; bases not matched to a gene: 6. The CDR3 extends over 16 amino acids. CDR1 is MNHEY, CDR2 SVGAGI, per germline. The chain's CDR3 is CASSSEREGSTDTQYF. In nucleotides, the CDR3 is TGTGCCAGCAGTTCGGAGCGGGAGGGTTCCACAGATACGCAGTATTTT.

This rearrangement joins TRBV4-2 to TRBJ1-4; TRBD1 matches at 9 bases. J was trimmed by 8 bases and V by 1 base; bases with no gene match: 5. CDR1 and CDR2 from the germline V gene are LGHNA and YNFKEQ. The CDR3 consists of 15 residues. The CDR3 coding sequence is TGTGCCAGCAGCCAAGGCGACAGGGGGACCGAAAAACTGTTTTTT. Translated, it gives CASSQGDRGTEKLFF.

The rearrangement uses TRBV19 and TRBJ1-3; D possibly corresponds to TRBD1 (5 bases). The germline CDR1 and CDR2 sequences are LNHDA and SQIVND (reference sequence). Trimming left V 5 bases short and J 0 bases short, with 11 bases between. The CDR3 length is 15 residues. DNA for the CDR3: TGTGCCAGTAGTCGAGACAGTCGCTCTGGAAACACCATATATTTT. Its protein product is CASSRDSRSGNTIYF.

The rearrangement joins TRBV9 to TRBJ1-1; D gene unclear. Germline CDR1 reads SGDLS; CDR2 reads YYNGEE. The length of the CDR3 is 13 residues. The ends were cut back, 3 bases at V and 3 bases at J, with 9 bases in the middle. The CDR3, as DNA: TGTGCCAGCAGCGAGGACGGGGACACTGAAGCTTTCTTT. It encodes CASSEDGDTEAFF.